This T cell receptor beta chain derives from a study of T cells in Graves' hyperthyroidism and ophthalmopathy. The ends lost 5 bases at V and 3 bases at J; junction bases unmatched: 2. CDR3 length: 12 amino acids. The germline V gene has CDR1 GTSNPN and CDR2 SVGIG (reference sequence). This clonotype was observed many times. Amplified regions were TCR beta CDR3 sequences from RNA transcripts. A set of HTBI primers served as the primers for a first-round RT-PCR of the TCR CDR3. MiXCR, run by TCRdb on the multiplex PCR reads, gives a single entry per CDR3 protein. The table shows nearly 600,000 distinct CDR3 sequences, with 14% occurring only once.

The material sequenced was blood. This TCR was sampled from a woman aged 25-40 years with Graves' hyperthyroidism that later progressed to Graves' ophthalmopathy. The chain uses TRBV30 and TRBJ2-7; 9 nucleotides agree with TRBD1. The CDR3 coding sequence is TGTGCCTGGGGGACAGGGTTCTACGAGCAGTACTTC. Translating it yields CAWGTGFYEQYF. The full variable domain, with the rest looked up from reference TRBV30 and TRBJ2-7, is SQTIHQWPATLVQPVGSPLSLECTVEGTSNPNLYWYRQAAGRGLQLLFYSVGIGQISSEVPQNLSASRPQDRQFILSSKKLLLSDSGFYLCAWGTGFYEQYFGPGTRLTVT.